This is a list of T cell receptor beta chains from one sample in a study of blood T cell repertoires in COVID-19. TCRdb keeps only in-frame clones here, not all; method: immunoSEQ multiplex PCR. In the table there are 150,000 to 200,000 clones, about four fifths of which are singletons. The sample consisted of peripheral blood. The receptor source for this set is a man in his sixties with active or convalescent COVID-19. The CDR3 runs from the conserved cysteine through the conserved F or W. A D gene is named only where the DNA matches it firmly. For some rows the clone size is stated as once, few or many, or as a class when expanded; others skip it.

d_call: .; j_call: TRBJ2-7; v_call: TRBV10-3; clone_size: few; cdr3_aa: CAITPGAGGLSYEQYF; cdr3_nt: TGTGCCATCACCCCGGGAGCAGGGGGACTCTCCTACGAGCAGTACTTC
d_call: TRBD1; j_call: TRBJ1-2; v_call: TRBV13; clone_size: .; cdr3_aa: CASSPGPRGQARLGARSSGYTF; cdr3_nt: TGTGCCAGCAGCCCCGGGCCCCGAGGACAGGCCCGCCTCGGAGCAAGATCGAGTGGCTACACCTTC
d_call: TRBD2; j_call: TRBJ2-1; v_call: TRBV25-1; clone_size: .; cdr3_aa: CASSSGTSGNRGNNEQFF; cdr3_nt: TGTGCCAGCAGTTCCGGGACTAGCGGGAATCGGGGTAACAATGAGCAGTTCTTC
d_call: .; j_call: TRBJ2-3; v_call: TRBV14; clone_size: .; cdr3_aa: CASSQGGGRTDTQYF; cdr3_nt: TGTGCCAGCAGCCAAGGGGGGGGCCGCACAGATACGCAGTATTTT
d_call: .; j_call: TRBJ1-1; v_call: TRBV3-1/TRBV3-2; clone_size: .; cdr3_aa: CASSQTPERTEAFF; cdr3_nt: TGTGCCAGCAGCCAGACACCCGAACGGACTGAAGCTTTCTTT
d_call: .; j_call: TRBJ1-5; v_call: TRBV7-2; clone_size: .; cdr3_aa: CASSKDSYQPQHF; cdr3_nt: TGTGCCAGCAGCAAAGACAGCTATCAGCCCCAGCATTTT
d_call: TRBD2; j_call: TRBJ2-1; v_call: TRBV20-1; clone_size: .; cdr3_aa: CSASKTSGGHNEQFF; cdr3_nt: TGCAGTGCTAGTAAGACTAGCGGGGGACACAATGAGCAGTTCTTC
d_call: TRBD1; j_call: TRBJ2-3; v_call: TRBV2; clone_size: few; cdr3_aa: CASSRDRGNTDTQYF; cdr3_nt: TGTGCCAGCAGCCGGGACAGGGGAAACACAGATACGCAGTATTTT
d_call: .; j_call: TRBJ2-1; v_call: TRBV27; clone_size: .; cdr3_aa: CASSLSRSYNEQFF; cdr3_nt: TGTGCCAGCAGTTTAAGCCGCTCCTACAATGAGCAGTTCTTC
d_call: TRBD1; j_call: TRBJ2-7; v_call: TRBV28; clone_size: once; cdr3_aa: CASGTTGASYEQYF; cdr3_nt: TGTGCCAGCGGGACGACAGGGGCTTCCTACGAGCAGTACTTC
d_call: TRBD1; j_call: TRBJ2-1; v_call: TRBV19; clone_size: .; cdr3_aa: CASSSGTGGNEQFF; cdr3_nt: TGTGCCAGTAGTTCCGGGACAGGTGGCAATGAGCAGTTCTTC
d_call: .; j_call: TRBJ1-5; v_call: TRBV29-1; clone_size: .; cdr3_aa: CSVGYGSNQPQHF; cdr3_nt: TGCAGCGTTGGTTACGGTAGCAATCAGCCCCAGCATTTT
d_call: .; j_call: TRBJ2-5; v_call: TRBV7-9; clone_size: .; cdr3_aa: CASSLALQLAGETQYF; cdr3_nt: TGTGCCAGCAGCTTAGCGCTACAGCTAGCTGGAGAGACCCAGTACTTC
d_call: .; j_call: TRBJ1-1; v_call: TRBV18; clone_size: once; cdr3_aa: CASSPGPGNTEAFF; cdr3_nt: TGTGCCAGCTCACCAGGCCCAGGGAACACTGAAGCTTTCTTT
d_call: .; j_call: TRBJ2-4; v_call: TRBV2; clone_size: .; cdr3_aa: CASEGGGKNIQYF; cdr3_nt: TGTGCCAGCGAAGGGGGTGGGAAAAACATTCAGTACTTC
d_call: TRBD2; j_call: TRBJ2-1; v_call: TRBV4-1; clone_size: .; cdr3_aa: CASSARLAGGGGEQFF; cdr3_nt: TGCGCCAGCAGCGCCCGGTTGGCGGGGGGGGGCGGTGAGCAGTTCTTC
d_call: .; j_call: TRBJ2-7; v_call: TRBV3-1/TRBV3-2; clone_size: .; cdr3_aa: CASSQFQGGYEQYF; cdr3_nt: TGTGCCAGCAGCCAATTTCAGGGTGGCTACGAGCAGTACTTC
d_call: TRBD2; j_call: TRBJ2-5; v_call: TRBV6-5; clone_size: .; cdr3_aa: CASRATRGGETQYF; cdr3_nt: TGTGCCAGCAGGGCAACTAGGGGAGGGGAGACCCAGTACTTC
d_call: TRBD2; j_call: TRBJ2-2; v_call: TRBV9; clone_size: .; cdr3_aa: CASSPGGWGLFF; cdr3_nt: TGTGCCAGCAGCCCGGGAGGGTGGGGGCTGTTTTTT
d_call: .; j_call: TRBJ1-2; v_call: TRBV5-3; clone_size: .; cdr3_aa: CARGGSGGYTF; cdr3_nt: TGTGCCCGTGGAGGGTCGGGTGGCTACACCTTC
d_call: TRBD1; j_call: TRBJ1-6; v_call: TRBV5-1; clone_size: .; cdr3_aa: CASSLVSGGNSPLHF; cdr3_nt: TGCGCCAGCAGCTTGGTGTCAGGGGGTAATTCACCCCTCCACTTT
d_call: .; j_call: TRBJ1-2; v_call: TRBV6-1; clone_size: .; cdr3_aa: CASSEQGSYGYTF; cdr3_nt: TGTGCCAGCAGTGAACAGGGGAGCTATGGCTACACCTTC
d_call: TRBD2; j_call: TRBJ2-1; v_call: TRBV14; clone_size: .; cdr3_aa: CASSRNEGLPFEQFF; cdr3_nt: TGTGCCAGCAGCCGGAACGAGGGACTACCGTTTGAGCAGTTCTTC
d_call: .; j_call: TRBJ1-2; v_call: TRBV11-1; clone_size: .; cdr3_aa: CASSATQGSGYTF; cdr3_nt: TGTGCCAGCAGCGCCACGCAGGGGTCTGGCTACACCTTC
d_call: TRBD1; j_call: TRBJ2-2; v_call: TRBV2; clone_size: .; cdr3_aa: CASSKDRANTGELFF; cdr3_nt: TGTGCCAGTTCCAAGGACAGGGCGAACACCGGGGAGCTGTTTTTT
d_call: .; j_call: TRBJ1-6; v_call: TRBV7-9; clone_size: .; cdr3_aa: CASSPDMVPNSPLHF; cdr3_nt: TGTGCCAGCAGCCCAGATATGGTCCCCAATTCACCCCTCCACTTT
d_call: .; j_call: TRBJ2-2; v_call: TRBV18; clone_size: .; cdr3_aa: CASSQGTNAGELFF; cdr3_nt: TGTGCCAGCTCACAAGGGACAAACGCCGGGGAGCTGTTTTTT